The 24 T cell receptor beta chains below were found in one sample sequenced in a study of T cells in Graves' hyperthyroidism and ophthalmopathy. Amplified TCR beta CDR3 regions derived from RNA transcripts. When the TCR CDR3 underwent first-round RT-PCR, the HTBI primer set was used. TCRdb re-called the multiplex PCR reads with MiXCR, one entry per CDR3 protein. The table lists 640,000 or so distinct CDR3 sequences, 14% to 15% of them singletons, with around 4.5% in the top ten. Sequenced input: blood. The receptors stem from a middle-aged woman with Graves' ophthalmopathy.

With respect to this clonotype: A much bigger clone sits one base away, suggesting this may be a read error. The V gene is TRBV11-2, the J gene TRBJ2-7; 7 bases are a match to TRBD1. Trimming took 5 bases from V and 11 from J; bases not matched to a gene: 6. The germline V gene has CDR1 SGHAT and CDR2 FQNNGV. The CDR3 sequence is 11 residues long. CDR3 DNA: TGTGCCAGCAGCCGATCAGGGGGAGAGTACTTC. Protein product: CASSRSGGEYF.

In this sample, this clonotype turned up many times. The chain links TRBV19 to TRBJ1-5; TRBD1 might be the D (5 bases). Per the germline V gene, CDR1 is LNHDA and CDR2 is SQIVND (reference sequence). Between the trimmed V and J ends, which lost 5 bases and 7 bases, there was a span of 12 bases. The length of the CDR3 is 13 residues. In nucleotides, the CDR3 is TGTGCCAGTAGTCAGGGTATTGGACAGCCCCAGCATTTT. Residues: CASSQGIGQPQHF.

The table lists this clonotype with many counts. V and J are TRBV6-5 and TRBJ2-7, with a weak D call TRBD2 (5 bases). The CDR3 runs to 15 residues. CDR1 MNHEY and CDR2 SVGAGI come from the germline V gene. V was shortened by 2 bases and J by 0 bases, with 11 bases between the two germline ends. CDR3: CASSYGADLSYEQYF. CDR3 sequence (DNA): TGTGCCAGCAGTTACGGAGCGGACCTCTCCTACGAGCAGTACTTC.

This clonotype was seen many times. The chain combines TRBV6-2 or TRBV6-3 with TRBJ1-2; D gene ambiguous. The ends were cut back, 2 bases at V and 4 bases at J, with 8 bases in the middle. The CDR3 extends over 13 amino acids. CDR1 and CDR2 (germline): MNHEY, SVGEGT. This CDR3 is CASSYSLGYGYTF. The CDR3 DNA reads TGTGCCAGCAGTTACAGCCTAGGCTATGGCTACACCTTC.

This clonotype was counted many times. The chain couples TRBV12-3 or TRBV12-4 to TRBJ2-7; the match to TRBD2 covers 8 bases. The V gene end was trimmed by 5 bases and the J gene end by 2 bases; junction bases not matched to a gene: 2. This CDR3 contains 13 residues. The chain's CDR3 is CASSAAGAYEQYF. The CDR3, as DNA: TGTGCCAGCAGTGCAGCGGGAGCCTACGAGCAGTACTTC.

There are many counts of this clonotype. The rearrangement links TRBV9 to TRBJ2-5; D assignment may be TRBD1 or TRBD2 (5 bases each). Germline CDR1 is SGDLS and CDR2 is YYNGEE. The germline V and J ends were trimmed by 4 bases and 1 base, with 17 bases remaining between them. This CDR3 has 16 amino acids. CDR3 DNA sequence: TGTGCCAGCAGCTTATGGGGGTCCCTTGGCCAAGAGACCCAGTACTTC. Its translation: CASSLWGSLGQETQYF.

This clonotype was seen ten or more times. CDR3 amino acids: CASSEPGLAGGRYEQYF. The DNA of the CDR3 is TGTGCCAGCAGTGAACCCGGACTAGCGGGAGGCCGCTACGAGCAGTACTTC. The chain couples TRBV25-1 to TRBJ2-7, with 14 bases fitting TRBD2. The trim removed 2 bases at V and 3 bases at J, leaving 6 bases unmatched. CDR1 MGHDK and CDR2 SYGVNS come from the germline V gene. The CDR3 is made up of 17 amino acids.

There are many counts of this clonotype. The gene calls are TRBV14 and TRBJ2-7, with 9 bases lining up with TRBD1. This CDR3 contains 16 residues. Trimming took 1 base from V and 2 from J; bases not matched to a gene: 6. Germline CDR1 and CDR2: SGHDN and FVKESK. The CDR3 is CASSQGAGTGPYEQYF. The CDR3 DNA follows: TGTGCCAGCAGCCAAGGGGCCGGGACAGGGCCCTACGAGCAGTACTTC. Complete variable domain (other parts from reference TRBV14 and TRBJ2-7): EAGVTQFPSHSVIEKGQTVTLRCDPISGHDNLYWYRRVMGKEIKFLLHFVKESKQDESGMPNNRFLAERTGGTYSTLKVQPAELEDSGVYFCASSQGAGTGPYEQYFGPGTRLTVT.

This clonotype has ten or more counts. CDR3 nucleotide sequence: TGTGCCAGCAGCTTAGCGTCAATTATTGAAGCTTTCTTT. The encoded protein is CASSLASIIEAFF. This rearrangement joins TRBV7-9 to TRBJ1-1, with D hard to call. This CDR3 has 13 residues. In germline, CDR1 is SEHNR, CDR2 FQNEAQ (reference sequence). Trimming removed 0 bases from V and 7 bases from J, with 9 bases in between.

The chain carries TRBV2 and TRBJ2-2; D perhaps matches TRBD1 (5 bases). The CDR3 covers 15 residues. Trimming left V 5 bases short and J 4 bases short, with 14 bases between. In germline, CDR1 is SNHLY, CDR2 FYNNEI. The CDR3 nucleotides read TGTGCCAGCAGTAGAGTCCAGGGTTCCACCGGGGAGCTGTTTTTT. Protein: CASSRVQGSTGELFF.

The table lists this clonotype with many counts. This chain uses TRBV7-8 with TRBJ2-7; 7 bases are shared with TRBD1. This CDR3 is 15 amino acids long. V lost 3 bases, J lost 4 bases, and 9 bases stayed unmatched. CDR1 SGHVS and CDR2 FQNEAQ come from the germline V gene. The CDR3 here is CASSFNRGIKYEQYF. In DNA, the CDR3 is TGTGCCAGCAGCTTTAACAGGGGCATAAAGTACGAGCAGTACTTC.

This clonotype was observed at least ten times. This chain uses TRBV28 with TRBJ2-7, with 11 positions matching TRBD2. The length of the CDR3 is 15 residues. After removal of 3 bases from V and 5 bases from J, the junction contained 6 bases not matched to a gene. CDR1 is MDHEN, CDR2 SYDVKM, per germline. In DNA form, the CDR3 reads TGTGCCAGCAGTTTGGGGACTAGCGGAGGGGACGAGCAGTACTTC. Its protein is CASSLGTSGGDEQYF.

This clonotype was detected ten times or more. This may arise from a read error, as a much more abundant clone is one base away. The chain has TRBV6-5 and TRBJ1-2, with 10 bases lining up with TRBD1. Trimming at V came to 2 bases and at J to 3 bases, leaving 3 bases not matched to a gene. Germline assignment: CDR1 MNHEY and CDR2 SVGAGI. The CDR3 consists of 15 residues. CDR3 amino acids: CASSYAGTGDYGYTF. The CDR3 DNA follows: TGTGCCAGCAGTTACGCCGGGACAGGGGACTATGGCTACACCTTC.

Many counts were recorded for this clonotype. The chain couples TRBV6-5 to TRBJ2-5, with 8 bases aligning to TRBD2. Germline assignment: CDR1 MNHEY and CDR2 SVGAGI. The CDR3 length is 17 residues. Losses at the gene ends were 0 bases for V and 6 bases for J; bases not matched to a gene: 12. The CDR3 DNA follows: TGTGCCAGCAGTTACTCTTCGGGACTAGGAGGCGGAAAGACCCAGTACTTC. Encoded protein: CASSYSSGLGGGKTQYF.

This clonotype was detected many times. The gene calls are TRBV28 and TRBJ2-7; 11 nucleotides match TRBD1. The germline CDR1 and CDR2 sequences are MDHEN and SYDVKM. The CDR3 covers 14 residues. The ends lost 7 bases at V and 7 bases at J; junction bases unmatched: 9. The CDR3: CASTMDRGLREQYF. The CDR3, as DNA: TGTGCCAGCACGATGGACAGGGGGCTGAGGGAGCAGTACTTC.

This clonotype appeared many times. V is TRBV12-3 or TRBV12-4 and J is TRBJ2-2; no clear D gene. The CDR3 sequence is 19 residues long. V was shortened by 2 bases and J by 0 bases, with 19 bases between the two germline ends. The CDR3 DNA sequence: TGTGCCAGCAGTTTAAAAGGGTTCGTAACCTATCCGAACACCGGGGAGCTGTTTTTT. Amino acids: CASSLKGFVTYPNTGELFF.

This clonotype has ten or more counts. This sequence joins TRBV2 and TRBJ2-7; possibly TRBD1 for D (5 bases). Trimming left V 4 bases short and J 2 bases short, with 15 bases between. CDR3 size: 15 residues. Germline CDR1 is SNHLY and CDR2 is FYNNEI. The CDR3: CASSGARDSPYEQYF. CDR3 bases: TGTGCCAGCAGTGGGGCCAGAGACAGTCCCTACGAGCAGTACTTC.

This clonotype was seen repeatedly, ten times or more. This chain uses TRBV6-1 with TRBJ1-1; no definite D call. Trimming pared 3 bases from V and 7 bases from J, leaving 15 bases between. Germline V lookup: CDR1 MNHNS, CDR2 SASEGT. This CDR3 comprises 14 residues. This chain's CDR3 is CASSDLPGLLEAFF. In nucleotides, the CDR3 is TGTGCCAGCAGTGATTTACCAGGTCTTCTTGAAGCTTTCTTT.

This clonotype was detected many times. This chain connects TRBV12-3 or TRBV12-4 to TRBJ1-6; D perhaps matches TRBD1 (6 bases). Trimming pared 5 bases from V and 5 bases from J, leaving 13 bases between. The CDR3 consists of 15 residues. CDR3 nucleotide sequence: TGTGCCAGCAGTAATGGGGGACAAAATAATTCACCCCTCCACTTT. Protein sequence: CASSNGGQNNSPLHF.

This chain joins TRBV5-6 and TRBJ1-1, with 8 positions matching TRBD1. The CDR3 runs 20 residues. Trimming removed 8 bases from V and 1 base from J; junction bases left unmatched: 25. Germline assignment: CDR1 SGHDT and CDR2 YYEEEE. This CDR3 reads CASSIAQFGMTGAENTEAFF. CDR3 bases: TGTGCCAGTAGTATAGCCCAATTCGGGATGACAGGGGCGGAGAACACTGAAGCTTTCTTT.

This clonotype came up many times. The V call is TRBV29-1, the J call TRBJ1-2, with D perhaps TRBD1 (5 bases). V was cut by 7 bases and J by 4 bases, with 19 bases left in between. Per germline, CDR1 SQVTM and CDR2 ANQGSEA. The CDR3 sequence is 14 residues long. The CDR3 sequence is CSGGPTALTYGYTF. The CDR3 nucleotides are TGCAGCGGGGGCCCAACGGCCCTGACCTATGGCTACACCTTC.

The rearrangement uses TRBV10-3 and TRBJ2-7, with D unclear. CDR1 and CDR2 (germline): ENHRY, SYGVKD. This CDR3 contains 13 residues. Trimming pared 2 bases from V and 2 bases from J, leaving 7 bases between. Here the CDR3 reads CAISERAAYEQYF. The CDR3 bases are TGTGCCATCAGTGAGAGGGCCGCCTACGAGCAGTACTTC.

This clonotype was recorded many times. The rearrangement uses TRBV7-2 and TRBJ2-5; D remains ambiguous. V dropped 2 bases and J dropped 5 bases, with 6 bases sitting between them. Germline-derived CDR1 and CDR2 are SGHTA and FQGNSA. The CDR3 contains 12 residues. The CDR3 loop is CASSLSVETQYF. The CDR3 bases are TGTGCCAGCAGCTTATCCGTCGAGACCCAGTACTTC.

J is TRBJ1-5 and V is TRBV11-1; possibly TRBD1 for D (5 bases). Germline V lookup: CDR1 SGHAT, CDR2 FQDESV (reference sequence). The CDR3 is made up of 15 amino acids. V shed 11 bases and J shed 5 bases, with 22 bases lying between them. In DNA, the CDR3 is TGTGCCTGGAGTATCAATTCGGGGCCCCATCAGCCCCAGCATTTT. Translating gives CAWSINSGPHQPQHF.